This TCR beta chain was retrieved from a study of blood T cell repertoires in COVID-19. About the research overall: The United States, Italy and Spain provided the acute and convalescent COVID-19 samples.

Per the original methods: From reference gene primer amplification, estimates of nucleated cell counts were derived. Libraries were prepared by immunoSEQ multiplex PCR; TCRdb keeps only in-frame clonotypes and omits some of them. V, J and clone size reflect that table, while D and trimming were determined from the DNA. The sample includes tens of thousands of clones, around 89% of them seen just once. The trim removed 5 bases at V and 1 base at J, leaving 5 bases unmatched. Germline CDR1 is SGHTA and CDR2 is FQGTGA. This CDR3 comprises 17 residues. Sequencing was carried out using peripheral blood. The sequence was obtained from an elderly woman with active COVID-19. The chain joins TRBV7-3 to TRBJ2-2; TRBD2 aligns across 12 bases. CDR3 sequence reads: CASSPRTSGKNTGELFF. CDR3 coding DNA: TGTGCCAGCAGCCCCAGGACTAGCGGGAAGAACACCGGGGAGCTGTTTTTT.